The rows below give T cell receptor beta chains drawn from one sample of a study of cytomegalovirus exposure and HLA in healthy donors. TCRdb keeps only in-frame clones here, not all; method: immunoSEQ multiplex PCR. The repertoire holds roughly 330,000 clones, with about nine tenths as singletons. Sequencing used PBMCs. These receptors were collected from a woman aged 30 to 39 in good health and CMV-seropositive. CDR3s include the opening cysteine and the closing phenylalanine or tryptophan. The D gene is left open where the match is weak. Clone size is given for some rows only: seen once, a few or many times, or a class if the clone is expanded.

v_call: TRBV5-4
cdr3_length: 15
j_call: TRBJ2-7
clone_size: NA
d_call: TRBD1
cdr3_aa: CASSEPGTGENEQYF
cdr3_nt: TGTGCCAGCAGCGAGCCCGGGACAGGGGAAAACGAGCAGTACTTC

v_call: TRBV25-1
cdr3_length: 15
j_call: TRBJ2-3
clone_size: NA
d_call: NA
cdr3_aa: CASSLTGSPSDTQYF
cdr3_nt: TGTGCCAGCAGTTTGACAGGATCTCCTTCCGATACGCAGTATTTT

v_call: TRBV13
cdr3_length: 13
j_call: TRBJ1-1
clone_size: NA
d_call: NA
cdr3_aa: CASSLLQDGKAFF
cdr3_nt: TGTGCCAGCAGCTTACTCCAGGACGGTAAGGCTTTCTTT

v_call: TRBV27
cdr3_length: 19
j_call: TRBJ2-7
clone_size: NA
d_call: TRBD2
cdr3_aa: CASRTLYRTSGGSSYEQYF
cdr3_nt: TGTGCCAGCAGAACCCTTTACAGGACTAGCGGGGGGAGCTCCTACGAGCAGTACTTC

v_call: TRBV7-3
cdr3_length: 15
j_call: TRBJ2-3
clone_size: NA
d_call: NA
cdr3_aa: CASSLKGVSTDTQYF
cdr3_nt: TGTGCCAGCAGCTTAAAGGGGGTTAGCACAGATACGCAGTATTTT

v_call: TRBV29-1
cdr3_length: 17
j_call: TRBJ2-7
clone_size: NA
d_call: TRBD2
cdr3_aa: CSVGGWIPGLATYEQYF
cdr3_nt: TGCAGCGTGGGGGGCTGGATACCGGGACTAGCGACCTACGAGCAGTACTTC

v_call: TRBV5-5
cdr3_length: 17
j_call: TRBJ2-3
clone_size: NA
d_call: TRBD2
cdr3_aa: CASSLGTSGRSTDTQYF
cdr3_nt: TGTGCCAGCAGCTTGGGGACTAGCGGGAGGAGCACAGATACGCAGTATTTT

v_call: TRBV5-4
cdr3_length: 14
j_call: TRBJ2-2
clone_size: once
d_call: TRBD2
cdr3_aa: CASSGTSATGELFF
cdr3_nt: TGTGCCAGCAGCGGGACTAGCGCCACCGGGGAGCTGTTTTTT

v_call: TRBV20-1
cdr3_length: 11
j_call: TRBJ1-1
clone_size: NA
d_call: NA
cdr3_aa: CSASLNTEAFF
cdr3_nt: TGCAGTGCTAGTCTGAACACTGAAGCTTTCTTT

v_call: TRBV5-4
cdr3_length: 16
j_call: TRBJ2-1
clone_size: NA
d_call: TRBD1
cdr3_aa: CASSQGTGGSYNEQFF
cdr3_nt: TGTGCCAGCAGCCAGGGGACAGGGGGGTCCTACAATGAGCAGTTCTTC

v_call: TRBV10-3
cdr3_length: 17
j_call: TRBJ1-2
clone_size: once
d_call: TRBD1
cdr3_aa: CAIWETDRVGANYGYTF
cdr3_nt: TGTGCCATCTGGGAAACCGACAGGGTGGGGGCTAACTATGGCTACACCTTC

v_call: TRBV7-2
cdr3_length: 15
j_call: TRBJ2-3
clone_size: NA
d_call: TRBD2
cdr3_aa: CASSFLRGGTDTQYF
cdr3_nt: TGTGCCAGCAGCTTCTTGCGGGGGGGTACAGATACGCAGTATTTT

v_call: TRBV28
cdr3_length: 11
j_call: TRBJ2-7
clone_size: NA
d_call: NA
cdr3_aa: CASSFDLEQYF
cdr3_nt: TGTGCCAGCAGTTTCGATCTCGAGCAGTACTTC

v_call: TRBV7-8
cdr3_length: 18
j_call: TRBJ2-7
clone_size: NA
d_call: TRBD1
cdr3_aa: CASSLDLGGQGAAYEQYF
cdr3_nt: TGTGCCAGCAGCTTAGATCTAGGGGGACAGGGGGCCGCTTACGAGCAGTACTTC

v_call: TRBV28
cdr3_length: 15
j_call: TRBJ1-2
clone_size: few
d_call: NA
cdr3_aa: CASSFPRRGFYGYTF
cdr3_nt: TGTGCCAGCAGTTTTCCCCGGCGGGGCTTCTATGGCTACACCTTC

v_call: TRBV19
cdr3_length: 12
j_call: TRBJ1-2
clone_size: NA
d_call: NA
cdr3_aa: CASSIGVIGYTF
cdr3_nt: TGTGCCAGTAGTATTGGGGTGATTGGCTACACCTTC

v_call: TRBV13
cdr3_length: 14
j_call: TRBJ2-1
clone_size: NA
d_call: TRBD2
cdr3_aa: CASSHTSGYNEQFF
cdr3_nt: TGTGCCAGCAGCCACACTAGCGGGTACAATGAGCAGTTCTTC

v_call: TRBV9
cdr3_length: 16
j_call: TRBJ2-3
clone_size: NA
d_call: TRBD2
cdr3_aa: CAILSSGPPSPYTQYF
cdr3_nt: TGTGCCATCCTCTCTAGCGGGCCACCCTCCCCCTATACGCAGTATTTT

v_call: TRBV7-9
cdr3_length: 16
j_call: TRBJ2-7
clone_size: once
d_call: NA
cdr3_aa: CASSSLTAEGAYEQYF
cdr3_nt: TGTGCCAGCAGCTCCTTAACAGCGGAGGGGGCCTACGAGCAGTACTTC

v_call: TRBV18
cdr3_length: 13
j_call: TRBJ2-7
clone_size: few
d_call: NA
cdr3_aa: CASSPVAGYEQYF
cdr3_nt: TGTGCCAGCTCACCCGTGGCGGGCTACGAGCAGTACTTC

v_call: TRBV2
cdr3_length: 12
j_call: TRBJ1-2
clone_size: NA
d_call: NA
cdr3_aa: CARTSRNYGYTF
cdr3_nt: TGTGCCAGAACATCAAGGAACTATGGCTACACCTTC

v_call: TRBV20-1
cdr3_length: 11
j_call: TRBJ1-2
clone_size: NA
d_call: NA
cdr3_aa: CSARENKDYTF
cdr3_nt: TGCAGTGCTAGGGAAAACAAGGACTACACCTTC

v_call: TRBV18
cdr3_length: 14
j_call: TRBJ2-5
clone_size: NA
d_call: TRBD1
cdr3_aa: CASSPRQGTETQYF
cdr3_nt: TGTGCCAGCTCACCACGACAGGGGACAGAGACCCAGTACTTC

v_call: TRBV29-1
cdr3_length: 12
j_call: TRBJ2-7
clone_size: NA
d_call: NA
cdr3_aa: CSTRDQPYEQYF
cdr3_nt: TGCAGCACCCGGGACCAACCCTACGAGCAGTACTTC

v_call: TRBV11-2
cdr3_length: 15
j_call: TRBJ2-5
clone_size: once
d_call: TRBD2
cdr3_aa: CASSFGLAEGETQYF
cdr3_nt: TGTGCCAGCAGCTTCGGACTAGCAGAGGGGGAGACCCAGTACTTC

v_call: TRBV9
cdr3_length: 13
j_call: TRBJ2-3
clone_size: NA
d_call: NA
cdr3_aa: CASSFGGPDTQYF
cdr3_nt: TGTGCCAGCAGCTTCGGTGGGCCAGATACGCAGTATTTT

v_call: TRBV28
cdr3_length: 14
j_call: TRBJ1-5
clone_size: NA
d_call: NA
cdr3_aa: CAIPGRGGNQPQHF
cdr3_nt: TGTGCCATACCGGGGAGGGGCGGCAATCAGCCCCAGCATTTT

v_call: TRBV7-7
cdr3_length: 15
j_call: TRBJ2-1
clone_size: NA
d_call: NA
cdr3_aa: CASSLDQSSYNEQFF
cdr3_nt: TGTGCCAGCAGCTTAGACCAGAGCTCCTACAATGAGCAGTTCTTC

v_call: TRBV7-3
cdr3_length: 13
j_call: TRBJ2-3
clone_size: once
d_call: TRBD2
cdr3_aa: CASAQREGNTQYF
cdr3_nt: TGTGCCAGCGCGCAGCGGGAGGGGAATACGCAGTATTTT

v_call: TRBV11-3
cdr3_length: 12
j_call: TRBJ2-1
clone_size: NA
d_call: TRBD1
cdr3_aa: CASSGTGSEQFF
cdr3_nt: TGTGCCAGCAGCGGGACAGGGAGTGAGCAGTTCTTC

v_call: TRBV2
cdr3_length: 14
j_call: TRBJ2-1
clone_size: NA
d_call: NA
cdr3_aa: CASRQVSSYNEQFF
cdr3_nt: TGTGCCAGCAGACAGGTTAGCTCCTACAATGAGCAGTTCTTC

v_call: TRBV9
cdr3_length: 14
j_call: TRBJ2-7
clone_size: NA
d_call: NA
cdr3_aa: CASSVGKGINEQYF
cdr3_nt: TGTGCCAGCAGCGTTGGCAAAGGGATCAACGAGCAGTACTTC

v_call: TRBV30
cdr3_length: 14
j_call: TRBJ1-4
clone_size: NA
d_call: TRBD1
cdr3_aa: CAWSKPRQGKKLFF
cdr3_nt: TGTGCCTGGAGTAAACCGAGACAGGGTAAAAAACTGTTTTTT

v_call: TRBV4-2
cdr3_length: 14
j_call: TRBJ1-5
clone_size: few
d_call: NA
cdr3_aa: CASSQDGGNQPQHF
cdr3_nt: TGTGCCAGCAGCCAAGATGGAGGGAATCAGCCCCAGCATTTT

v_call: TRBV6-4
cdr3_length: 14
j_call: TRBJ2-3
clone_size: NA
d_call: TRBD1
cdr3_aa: CASSGDRETDTQYF
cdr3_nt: TGTGCCAGCAGTGGGGACAGGGAAACAGATACGCAGTATTTT

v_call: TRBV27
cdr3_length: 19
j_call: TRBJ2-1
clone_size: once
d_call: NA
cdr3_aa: CASSLWKPFTGRSYNEQFF
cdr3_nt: TGTGCCAGCAGTTTATGGAAACCGTTCACAGGGAGGTCCTACAATGAGCAGTTCTTC

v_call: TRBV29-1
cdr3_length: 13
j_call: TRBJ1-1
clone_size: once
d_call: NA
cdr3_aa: CSVVVSPGVEAFF
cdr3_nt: TGCAGCGTTGTTGTCTCCCCAGGGGTTGAAGCTTTCTTT

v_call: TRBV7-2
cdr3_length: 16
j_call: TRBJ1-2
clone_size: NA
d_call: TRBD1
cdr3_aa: CASSSGGGEGGYGYTF
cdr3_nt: TGTGCCAGCAGCTCAGGGGGGGGCGAGGGAGGGTATGGCTACACCTTC

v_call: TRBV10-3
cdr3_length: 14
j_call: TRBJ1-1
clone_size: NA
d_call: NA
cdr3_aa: CAPDHGGRNTEAFF
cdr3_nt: TGTGCCCCCGACCACGGGGGGCGGAACACTGAAGCTTTCTTT

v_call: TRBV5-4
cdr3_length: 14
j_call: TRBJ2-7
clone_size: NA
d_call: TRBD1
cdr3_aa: CASSLGQADYEQYF
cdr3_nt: TGTGCCAGCAGCCTAGGACAGGCCGACTACGAGCAGTACTTC

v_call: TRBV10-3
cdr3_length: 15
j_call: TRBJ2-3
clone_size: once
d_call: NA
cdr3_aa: CAISGRGSGTDTQYF
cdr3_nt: TGTGCCATCAGTGGAAGGGGGAGTGGTACAGATACGCAGTATTTT

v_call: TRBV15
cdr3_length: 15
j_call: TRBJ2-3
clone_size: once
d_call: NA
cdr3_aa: CATSRGGASTDTQYF
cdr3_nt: TGTGCCACCAGCAGAGGGGGGGCTAGCACAGATACGCAGTATTTT